One and the same sample provided the 24 T cell receptor beta chains below, sequenced in a study of cytomegalovirus exposure and HLA in healthy donors. PCR employed 60 Vbeta and 13 Jbeta primers. TCRdb's copy holds only in-frame clones and misses some; the assay was immunoSEQ multiplex PCR. The sample consists of approximately 170,000 clones, roughly four fifths of them appearing once. The sequencing sample was made of PBMCs. These receptor sequences come from a woman aged 30 to 39 in good health and CMV-seropositive.

This clone has at least ten counts. CDR3 in amino acids: CASSVRGLRETQYF. The CDR3 DNA is TGTGCCAGCAGTGTGAGGGGGCTGAGGGAGACCCAGTACTTC. The rearrangement links TRBV6-1 to TRBJ2-5; 7 bases map to TRBD1. V was clipped by 4 bases and J by 5 bases; unmatched bases: 7. CDR1 is MNHNS and CDR2 is SASEGT in the germline V gene. The CDR3 is made up of 14 amino acids.

This chain connects TRBV20-1 to TRBJ2-5; D is possibly TRBD2 (5 bases). Trimming cost V 3 bases and J 5 bases, with 7 bases left between them. Germline V CDR1 and CDR2: DFQATT, SNEGSKA (reference sequence). The CDR3 covers 11 residues. The CDR3 DNA follows: TGCAGTGCTAGGCGGGCGGAGACCCAGTACTTC. It codes for CSARRAETQYF.

This clone was detected a few times. The chain carries TRBV6-5 and TRBJ2-3, with TRBD2 matching over 11 bases. There are 16 residues in the CDR3. V dropped 4 bases and J dropped 2; count of bases not matched to a gene: 5. Germline V gene sequence: CDR1 MNHEY, CDR2 SVGAGI. The CDR3 protein is CASSWGLAENTDTQYF. CDR3 in DNA: TGTGCCAGCAGTTGGGGACTAGCGGAGAACACAGATACGCAGTATTTT.

The chain couples TRBV19 to TRBJ1-1; possibly TRBD1 for D (5 bases). The CDR3 length is 15 residues. Trimming removed 7 bases at V and 4 bases at J, with 19 bases between. The germline V gene has CDR1 LNHDA and CDR2 SQIVND (reference sequence). The CDR3: CASTPGGGLVTEAFF. The CDR3 nucleotides are TGTGCCAGTACCCCCGGCGGGGGGTTGGTCACTGAAGCTTTCTTT.

This rearrangement joins TRBV5-4 to TRBJ1-2; 8 bases are a match to TRBD1. The V gene's germline CDR1 is SGHNT and CDR2 YYREEE (reference sequence). Trimming cost V 4 bases and J 3 bases; bases outside gene matches: 8. CDR3 length equals 15 residues. The CDR3 protein is CASSTQGGLDYGYTF. CDR3 DNA sequence: TGTGCCAGCAGCACACAGGGGGGGCTGGACTATGGCTACACCTTC. Complete variable domain (other parts from reference TRBV5-4 and TRBJ1-2): ETGVTQSPTHLIKTRGQQVTLRCSSQSGHNTVSWYQQALGQGPQFIFQYYREEENGRGNFPPRFSGLQFPNYSSELNVNALELDDSALYLCASSTQGGLDYGYTFGSGTRLTVV.

In its sample, this clone was seen once. A junction boundary mismatches the germline segment, possibly from a read error. Other nucleotide sequences from this sample produce the same CDR3. The chain has TRBV6-1 and TRBJ2-2; the D gene is possibly TRBD2 (6 bases). CDR1 and CDR2 from the germline V gene are MNHNS and SASEGT. This CDR3 has 15 amino acids. CDR3 sequence: CASREGLKGTGELFF. DNA of the CDR3: TGTGCCAGCAGAGAGGGACTTAAAGGCACCGGGGAGCTGTTCTTT.

The CDR3 loop is CASSDSGSSYNEQFF. The CDR3 DNA is TGTGCCAGCAGTGATAGCGGGAGCTCCTACAATGAGCAGTTCTTC. The rearrangement links TRBV6-4 to TRBJ2-1, with TRBD2 matching 9 bases. Germline lookup yields CDR1 MRHNA and CDR2 SNTAGT. V dropped 3 bases and J dropped 0; count of bases not matched to a gene: 0. The CDR3 consists of 15 residues.

The gene calls are TRBV19 and TRBJ2-1, with 10 nucleotides matching TRBD2. Germline CDR1 is LNHDA and CDR2 is SQIVND (reference sequence). V shed 0 bases, J shed 9 bases, and the junction held 11 bases outside the gene matches. This CDR3 spans 17 amino acids. The CDR3 reads CASSIDRASGSRAEQFF. The CDR3 coding sequence is TGTGCCAGTAGTATAGATCGGGCTAGCGGGAGCCGGGCTGAGCAGTTCTTC.

The rearrangement links TRBV5-1 to TRBJ2-1; 9 bases match TRBD2. The CDR3 is 16 amino acids. After removal of 1 base from V and 3 bases from J, the junction contained 5 bases not matched to a gene. Germline CDR1 reads SGHRS; CDR2 reads YFSETQ. In DNA, the CDR3 is TGCGCCAGCAGCTTGTTTGCGGGAGGGTACTACAATGAGCAGTTCTTC. Translating it yields CASSLFAGGYYNEQFF.

The DNA for the CDR3 is TGTGCCAGCAGCCTTGGCGGGGTTAATGAAAAACTGTTTTTT. Its protein product is CASSLGGVNEKLFF. The chain combines TRBV5-4 with TRBJ1-4; no definite D call. CDR3 length equals 14 residues. Germline loops: CDR1 SGHNT, CDR2 YYREEE (reference sequence). V lost 4 bases and J 4 bases, leaving 11 bases between the germline ends.

The V call is TRBV4-1, the J call TRBJ2-5, with 7 bases that match TRBD1. Germline values: CDR1 MGHRA, CDR2 YSYEKL. The CDR3 contains 16 residues. The trim removed 0 bases at V and 6 bases at J, leaving 10 bases unmatched. The CDR3: CASSQDGRGSTKTQYF. The CDR3, as DNA: TGCGCCAGCAGCCAAGATGGCAGGGGGTCCACAAAGACCCAGTACTTC.

The CDR3, as DNA: TGTGCCAGCAGTTTGGTGGGACAGGGGGGGTACGAGCAGTACTTC. As protein: CASSLVGQGGYEQYF. The chain is built from TRBV28 and TRBJ2-5; 11 bases align to TRBD1. The closer fit of TRBJ2-7 to the DNA end suggests the J call may be wrong. Germline CDR1 and CDR2: MDHEN and SYDVKM. The CDR3 runs to 15 residues.

This clone occurred once. The V and J genes are TRBV6-5 and TRBJ2-7, with 8 bases aligning to TRBD1. The CDR3 totals 13 residues. Germline V gene sequence: CDR1 MNHEY, CDR2 SVGAGI. After removal of 2 bases from V and 6 bases from J, the junction contained 3 bases not matched to a gene. DNA for the CDR3: TGTGCCAGCAGTTACACAGGGGGTGGCGAGCAGTACTTC. Translation gives CASSYTGGGEQYF.

The chain has TRBV19 and TRBJ2-7, with a possible D match to TRBD2 (5 bases). V was clipped by 5 bases and J by 3 bases, with 14 bases between them. This CDR3 spans 14 amino acids. CDR1 and CDR2 from the germline V gene are LNHDA and SQIVND (reference sequence). This CDR3 reads CASSSRTGSYEQYF. CDR3 coding DNA: TGTGCCAGTAGTTCCCGGACGGGGAGCTACGAGCAGTACTTC.

This chain connects TRBV7-9 to TRBJ2-4; TRBD2 is a possible D gene (5 bases). V lost 0 bases and J 7 bases, leaving 7 bases between the germline ends. The germline gives CDR1 SEHNR, CDR2 FQNEAQ (reference sequence). The CDR3 is 13 amino acids. CDR3 in amino acids: CASSLAGGNIQYF. Here the CDR3 DNA reads TGTGCCAGCAGCTTAGCGGGCGGGAACATTCAGTACTTC.

The chain has TRBV7-9 and TRBJ1-1, with 12 bases lining up with TRBD1. The trim removed 5 bases at V and 1 base at J, leaving 5 bases unmatched. The CDR3 runs to 16 residues. Germline V lookup: CDR1 SEHNR, CDR2 FQNEAQ (reference sequence). The chain's CDR3 is CASSPRDRGPNTEAFF. The CDR3 nucleotides are TGTGCCAGCAGCCCCCGGGACAGGGGGCCGAACACTGAAGCTTTCTTT.

The chain is built from TRBV28 and TRBJ1-1, with 9 bases lining up with TRBD1. Losses at the gene ends were 10 bases for V and 4 bases for J; bases not matched to a gene: 4. The CDR3 is made up of 12 amino acids. Per germline, CDR1 MDHEN and CDR2 SYDVKM. The CDR3 region is CATKGQGTEAFF. CDR3 bases: TGTGCCACCAAGGGACAGGGCACTGAAGCTTTCTTT.

This clone was counted once. The chain couples TRBV18 to TRBJ1-1, with D perhaps matching TRBD1 (5 bases). V dropped 4 bases and J dropped 5 bases, with 14 bases sitting between them. The CDR3 spans 14 residues. Looked up from germline, CDR1 is KGHSH and CDR2 is LQKENI. The CDR3: CASSLGVPGTEAFF. In DNA form, the CDR3 reads TGTGCCAGCTCACTAGGGGTCCCAGGGACTGAAGCTTTCTTT.

The genes are TRBV10-3 and TRBJ2-6, with D uncertain. Trimming removed 0 bases at V and 12 bases at J, with 15 bases between. The CDR3 is 15 residues long. CDR1 and CDR2 from the germline V gene are ENHRY and SYGVKD. CDR3 nucleotide sequence: TGTGCCATCAGTGAGTCGGGCCAGGTAGGAACCGTCCTGACTTTC. Translating gives CAISESGQVGTVLTF.

The rearrangement links TRBV2 to TRBJ2-3; TRBD2 agrees at 8 bases. Trimming removed 6 bases from V and 1 base from J; junction bases left unmatched: 12. CDR3 length: 17 residues. Germline V gene lookup returns CDR1 SNHLY and CDR2 FYNNEI. CDR3 bases: TGTGCCAGCAGAAGAACTACTAGCGGTTGGGGCACAGATACGCAGTATTTT. It is translated as CASRRTTSGWGTDTQYF.

This clone has only one observation. V and J are TRBV6-5 and TRBJ1-2, with 7 bases that match TRBD1. CDR3 size: 13 residues. V shed 11 bases, J shed 4 bases, and the junction held 10 bases outside the gene matches. Germline CDR1 is MNHEY and CDR2 is SVGAGI. This chain's CDR3 is CACRTGSSYGYTF. The CDR3 DNA follows: TGTGCCTGCCGGACAGGATCTTCCTATGGCTACACCTTC.

The chain combines TRBV11-2 with TRBJ2-3; 7 nucleotides match TRBD2. The CDR3 runs to 19 residues. Germline CDR1 reads SGHAT; CDR2 reads FQNNGV. V was clipped by 2 bases and J by 0 bases; unmatched bases: 14. CDR3 loop: CASSLLQRLALLSTDTQYF. CDR3 DNA sequence: TGTGCCAGCAGCTTATTACAAAGACTAGCCCTATTAAGCACAGATACGCAGTATTTT.

The chain is built from TRBV29-1 and TRBJ1-4; the D gene is possibly TRBD1 (6 bases). The CDR3 consists of 15 residues. The germline V and J ends were trimmed by 3 bases and 5 bases, with 16 bases remaining between them. The germline CDR1 and CDR2 sequences are SQVTM and ANQGSEA. This chain's CDR3 is CSVEERGTENEKLFF. The CDR3, as DNA: TGCAGCGTTGAGGAAAGGGGGACCGAGAATGAAAAACTGTTTTTT.

This chain joins TRBV6-5 and TRBJ2-1; 7 bases match TRBD2. V shed 0 bases, J shed 2 bases, and the junction held 4 bases outside the gene matches. The CDR3 loop spans 16 amino acids. From germline, CDR1 is MNHEY and CDR2 SVGAGI. Here the CDR3 reads CASSYSGRGAYNEQFF. In DNA, the CDR3 is TGTGCCAGCAGTTACTCGGGGAGGGGAGCCTACAATGAGCAGTTCTTC.